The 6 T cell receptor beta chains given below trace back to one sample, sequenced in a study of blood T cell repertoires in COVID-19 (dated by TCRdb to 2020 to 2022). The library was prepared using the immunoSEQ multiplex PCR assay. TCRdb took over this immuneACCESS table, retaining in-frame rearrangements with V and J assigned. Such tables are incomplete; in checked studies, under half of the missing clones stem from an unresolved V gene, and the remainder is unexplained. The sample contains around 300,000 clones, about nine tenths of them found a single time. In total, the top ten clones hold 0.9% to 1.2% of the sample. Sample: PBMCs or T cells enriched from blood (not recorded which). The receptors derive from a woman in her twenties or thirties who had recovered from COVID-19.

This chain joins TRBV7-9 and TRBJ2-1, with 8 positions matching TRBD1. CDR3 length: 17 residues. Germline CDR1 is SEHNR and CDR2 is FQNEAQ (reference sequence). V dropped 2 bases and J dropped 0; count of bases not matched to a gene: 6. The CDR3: CASSLLGTGSSYNEQFF. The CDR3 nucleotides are TGTGCCAGCAGCTTACTAGGGACAGGCAGCTCCTACAATGAGCAGTTCTTC.

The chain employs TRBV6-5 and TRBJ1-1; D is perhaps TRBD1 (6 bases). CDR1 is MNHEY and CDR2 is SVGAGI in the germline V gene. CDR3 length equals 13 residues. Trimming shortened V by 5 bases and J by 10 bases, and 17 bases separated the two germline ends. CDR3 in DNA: TGTGCCAGCAGTCCTAGCGGGGGGGCAGGAGCTTTCTTT. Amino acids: CASSPSGGAGAFF.

DNA for the CDR3: TGTGCCAGCAGCTCCAGACAGGGTTGGAATGAGCAGTTCTTC. Translation gives CASSSRQGWNEQFF. The chain uses TRBV5-8 and TRBJ2-1; 7 bases map to TRBD1. This CDR3 contains 14 residues. V was pared by 3 bases and J by 7 bases, with 7 bases of the junction left unmatched. Germline CDR1 SGHTS, CDR2 YDEGEE.

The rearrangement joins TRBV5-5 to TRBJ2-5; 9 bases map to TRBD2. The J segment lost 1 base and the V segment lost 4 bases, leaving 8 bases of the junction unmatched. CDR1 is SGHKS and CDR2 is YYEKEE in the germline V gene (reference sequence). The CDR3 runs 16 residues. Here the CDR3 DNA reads TGTGCCAGCAGCCCCCTAGCGGGAACGGGCCAAGAGACCCAGTACTTC. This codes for CASSPLAGTGQETQYF.

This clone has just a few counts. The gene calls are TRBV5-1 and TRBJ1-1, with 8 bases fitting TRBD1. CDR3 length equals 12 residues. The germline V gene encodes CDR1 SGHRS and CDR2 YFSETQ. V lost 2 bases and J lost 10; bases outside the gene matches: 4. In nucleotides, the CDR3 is TGCGCCAGCAGCTTCCAGGGGGCAGGAGCTTTCTTT. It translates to CASSFQGAGAFF.

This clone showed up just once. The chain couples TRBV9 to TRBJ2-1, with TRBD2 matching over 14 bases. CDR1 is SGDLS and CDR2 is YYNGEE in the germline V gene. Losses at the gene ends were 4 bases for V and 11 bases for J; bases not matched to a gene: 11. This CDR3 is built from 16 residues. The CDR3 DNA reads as TGTGCCAGCAGCTCGGGGACTAGCGGGAGAGGAGAAAAGCAGTTCTTC. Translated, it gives CASSSGTSGRGEKQFF.